This is a list of T cell receptor beta chains from one sample in a study of control samples from healthy donors and cancer patients. TCRdb's copy holds only in-frame clones and misses some; the assay was immunoSEQ multiplex PCR. The sample includes roughly 150,000 clones, 70% to 90% of them seen just once. The sequencing input was blood. All receptors derive from a man in his late teens or twenties in good health. Each CDR3 is given with its conserved first and last residue. The D gene is left open where the match is weak. Clone size is given for some rows only: seen once, a few or many times, or a class if the clone is expanded.

d_gene,v_gene,j_gene,abundance,CDR3nt,CDR3aa
-,TRBV2,TRBJ1-3,few,TGTGCCAGCAGCCCAGATGTGGGGGACACCATATATTTT,CASSPDVGDTIYF
TRBD1,TRBV7-2,TRBJ1-5,-,TGTGCCAGCAGCCCCGGGGCAGGGGGCGTACGTAATCAGCCCCAGCATTTT,CASSPGAGGVRNQPQHF
-,TRBV6-6,TRBJ1-2,-,TGTGCCAGCAGTTCCCCCGGGGGAGGGCGAGGCTACACCTTC,CASSSPGGGRGYTF
-,TRBV29-1,TRBJ1-1,-,TGCAGCGTTCTAAACCAGGGTTTCACTGAAGCTTTCTTT,CSVLNQGFTEAFF
-,TRBV3-1/TRBV3-2,TRBJ2-5,many,TGTGCCAGCAGCCAAGCCGTGAGGAAAGAGACCCAGTACTTC,CASSQAVRKETQYF
TRBD1,TRBV27,TRBJ1-1,-,TGTGCCAGCAGTGAGGGGGCGAACACTGAAGCTTTCTTT,CASSEGANTEAFF
TRBD1,TRBV18,TRBJ1-4,once,TGTGCCAGCTCACCCCTTGACAGGGGTGGGGAAAAACTGTTTTTT,CASSPLDRGGEKLFF
-,TRBV7-9,TRBJ2-3,-,TGTGCCAGCAGTTCCGACGGCGGCACAGATACGCAGTATTTT,CASSSDGGTDTQYF
-,TRBV6-5,TRBJ1-2,-,TGTGCCCTATTTGTCCGGGGTCGAGGCTACACCTTC,CALFVRGRGYTF
-,TRBV4-2,TRBJ1-1,-,TGTGCCAGCAGCCAAGACGTGGGTCCTAATACTAGGAACACTGAAGCTTTCTTT,CASSQDVGPNTRNTEAFF
-,TRBV29-1,TRBJ2-3,-,TGCAGCGTCGTTGGGGCCGTGGACAGATCTACAGATACGCAGTATTTT,CSVVGAVDRSTDTQYF
-,TRBV28,TRBJ2-3,-,TGTGCCAGCAGTTTCGGGGATACGCAGTATTTT,CASSFGDTQYF
TRBD1,TRBV18,TRBJ2-5,-,TGTGCCAGCTCAACAAGACAGGGACAAGAGACCCAGTACTTC,CASSTRQGQETQYF
TRBD2,TRBV28,TRBJ2-3,once,TGTGCCAGCAGCATTAGCGGGGGGGCTCTAGATACGCAGTATTTT,CASSISGGALDTQYF
-,TRBV30,TRBJ1-4,once,TGTGCCTGGAGGCACACTAATGAAAAACTGTTTTTT,CAWRHTNEKLFF
TRBD2,TRBV11-3,TRBJ2-3,once,TGTGCCAGCAGCAAAAGGGAAAATAGCGGGGGCGCAGATACGCAGTATTTT,CASSKRENSGGADTQYF
-,TRBV19,TRBJ1-2,-,TGTGCCAGTTATAGGGCCATGGACAGACCGTCTTCCCCTCACTCCTCTGGCTACACCTTC,CASYRAMDRPSSPHSSGYTF
-,TRBV7-2,TRBJ1-5,-,TGTGCCAGCAGCGCACAGGGTGGCCCTCAGCCCCAGCATTTT,CASSAQGGPQPQHF
-,TRBV5-4,TRBJ1-2,-,TGTGCCAGCAGTTCTAGTCGACAGGACCCTAACTATGGCTACACCTTC,CASSSSRQDPNYGYTF
-,TRBV28,TRBJ2-1,-,TGTGCCAGCACCTACACGGGGAATGAGCAGTTCTTC,CASTYTGNEQFF
-,TRBV6-2/TRBV6-3,TRBJ2-1,-,TGTGCCAGCAGTTACTCGCCCACTAGATCTAGCTCCTACAATGAGCAGTTCTTC,CASSYSPTRSSSYNEQFF
TRBD1,TRBV9,TRBJ2-2,-,TGTGCCAGCAGCACCCGGACAGGGGGCGACGGGGAGCTGTTTTTT,CASSTRTGGDGELFF
TRBD2,TRBV7-7,TRBJ2-1,once,TGTGCCAGCAGCTTCCTGGGACTAGCGGGTACCTACAATGAGCAGTTCTTC,CASSFLGLAGTYNEQFF
TRBD1,TRBV7-2,TRBJ2-5,-,TGTGCCAGCAGCTCCGACAGGGAAGAGACCCAGTACTTC,CASSSDREETQYF
-,TRBV27,TRBJ1-6,-,TGTGCCAGCCGTTCTGGTGGGCTGTATAATTCACCCCTCCACTTT,CASRSGGLYNSPLHF
-,TRBV7-2,TRBJ1-4,-,TGTGCCAGCAGCTTAGAGTTGGAGCGGGAAAAACTGTTTTTT,CASSLELEREKLFF
-,TRBV7-2,TRBJ2-7,-,TGTGCCAGCAGCTTATACGCGGAGAACTCCTACGAGCAGTACTTC,CASSLYAENSYEQYF
-,TRBV28,TRBJ1-2,-,TGTGCCAGCAGTTTATGGGCGGGAGGCTATGGCTACACCTTC,CASSLWAGGYGYTF
-,TRBV4-2,TRBJ1-3,-,TGTGCCAGCAGCCAGTCTTGTGCGGGTAACTACTCTGGAAACACCATATATTTT,CASSQSCAGNYSGNTIYF
TRBD1,TRBV30,TRBJ2-4,-,TGTGCCTGGAGGGACAGGGGGCTAGCCAAAAACATTCAGTACTTC,CAWRDRGLAKNIQYF
-,TRBV7-6,TRBJ1-1,once,TGTGCCAGCAGCTTAGAGGTAGGGGAAAGACGCACTGAAGCTTTCTTT,CASSLEVGERRTEAFF
TRBD1,TRBV30,TRBJ2-5,-,TGTGCCTGGAGTCCCCAGGGGGCGGAGACCCAGTACTTC,CAWSPQGAETQYF
-,TRBV21-1,TRBJ1-5,-,TGTGCCAGCATCATAATTCGGGGGCGGAGTGGCAATCAGCCCCAGCATTTT,CASIIIRGRSGNQPQHF
-,TRBV19,TRBJ1-5,-,TGTGCCAGTAGACGAACAGGAGATAGCAATCAGCCCCAGCATTTT,CASRRTGDSNQPQHF
-,TRBV24-1,TRBJ1-1,-,TGTGCCACCAGTGATCCTGACACTGAAGCTTTCTTT,CATSDPDTEAFF
-,TRBV6-5,TRBJ1-1,-,TGTGCCAGCGGGAGGGACCCCAACACTGAAGCTTTCTTT,CASGRDPNTEAFF
-,TRBV4-1,TRBJ1-1,-,TGCGCCAGCAGCCAAGTATTTCGTGTCACTCTGAACACTGAAGCTTTCTTT,CASSQVFRVTLNTEAFF
-,TRBV6-2/TRBV6-3,TRBJ2-5,-,TGTGCCAGCAGTTCAGGGCAAGAGACCCAGTACTTC,CASSSGQETQYF
TRBD1,TRBV12-3/TRBV12-4,TRBJ2-3,-,TGTGCCAGCAGTGTGGACAGGGGTGATACGCAGTATTTT,CASSVDRGDTQYF
-,TRBV20-1,TRBJ2-7,-,TGCAGTGCTGGGGACCTATACGAGCAGTACTTC,CSAGDLYEQYF
-,TRBV6-5,TRBJ2-2,-,TGTGCCAGCAGTTACGACGGGGAGCTGTTTTTT,CASSYDGELFF
-,TRBV7-2,TRBJ1-1,-,TGTGCCAGCAGCGTAAACAGGGTCCCGAACACTGAAGCTTTCTTT,CASSVNRVPNTEAFF
-,TRBV7-9,TRBJ1-2,-,TGTGCCAGCAGCCCGCACCCGACTACGACGGATAACTATGGCTACACCTTC,CASSPHPTTTDNYGYTF
-,TRBV5-5,TRBJ1-2,-,TGTGCCAGCAGCTCGGATGACAGCTATGGCTACACCTTC,CASSSDDSYGYTF